This T cell receptor beta chain came from a study of CD8 T cells in Susac syndrome (dated by TCRdb to the late 2010s). In terms of the full investigation: Repertoire sequencing was used to test whether CD8+ T cell activation and differentiation in Susac syndrome was antigen driven. Clonality of the CD8+ T cell repertoire was compared between around 13 healthy donors, approximately 14 Susac syndrome patients and roughly 16 multiple sclerosis patients.

Unmatched junction bases come to 8, with V trimmed by 5 bases and J by 2 bases. Reading from cysteine to phenylalanine, the CDR3 counts 15 amino acids. Of all the DNA, just the CDR3 is kept, 45 bases in frame from base 1. CDR1 is given as LNHDA and CDR2 as SQIVND, both from the germline V gene (reference sequence). High-throughput TCR beta sequencing profiled peripheral blood CD8+ and CD4+ T cells from healthy donors, Susac syndrome patients and multiple sclerosis patients. Treatment-naive patients with stable or active relapsing-remitting disease fulfilling revised McDonald criteria were used as multiple sclerosis controls. Bulk CD8+ and CD4+ T cells were purified by magnetic negative isolation, whereas CD8+ TEMRA cells were enriched by FACS. Blood was drawn into EDTA tubes, processed within 24 hours, and PBMCs were isolated by density gradient centrifugation. PBMCs destined for TCR sequencing were cryopreserved in liquid nitrogen and later thawed in a 37 °C water bath. Purity of sorted or isolated CD4+, CD8+ and CD8+ TEMRA cells was at least 90%.

Results and caveats for the whole study, not just this receptor: The number of individuals in the TCR sequencing and HLA analysis was recognized as being relatively small.

Concerning this clonotype itself: Its antigen is unknown. Per-nucleotide qualities are absent, and no much larger clonotype sits a single base away.

RNA was extracted with the RNeasy kit and roughly 0.45 to 1 ug was reverse transcribed using random hexamers. The immunoSEQ multiplex PCR assay, covering 54 Vbeta and 13 Jbeta segments, was used to amplify TCR beta CDR3 regions. Bias from PCR amplification was corrected by using a synthetic template baseline for primer optimization and for computational correction. The authors' analysis ran thus. Only productive sequences were kept, with reads annotated to V, D and J genes according to IMGT and analyzed in immunoSEQ Analyzer. Clonality was computed as one minus Shannon entropy normalized by log2 of the number of productive unique sequences. For each patient and control, public and private clones were evaluated among the 100 most prevalent clones. Clones were defined as Susac-specific when absent from the healthy and MS cohorts, from approximately 1,100 published viral clones and from other ImmuneACCESS disease sequences. TCRdb trimmed the raw reads at Q25, called clones with MiXCR and kept productive beta chains. Entries are consolidated by CDR3 protein sequence, retaining the most common genes and DNA. What appears here as the V and J calls and clone size reflects TCRdb's work, not the paper's. The sample contains 77,000 or so distinct CDR3 sequences, about 95% of them found a single time. Around 0.4% of the sample goes to the ten largest clones.

The origin of this receptor is a human donor with multiple sclerosis. Sequenced: CD8+ T cells from PBMCs. Here the chain combines TRBV19 and TRBJ1-2, with 7 junctional bases fitting TRBD1. CDR3 region: CASSARQGTNYGYTF. The DNA sequence is given as TGTGCCAGTAGTGCCCGACAGGGAACAAACTATGGCTACACCTTC.